This T cell receptor beta chain was sequenced during a study of identical twins. Many counts were recorded for this clonotype. Its antigen remains unidentified. Each donor was a healthy Caucasian. Trimming took 0 bases from V and 3 from J, leaving 12 bases between them. The length of the CDR3 is 15 residues. Looked up from germline, CDR1 is SGHRS and CDR2 is YFSETQ. Study results and caveats: Twin pairs had excess sharing that was weaker in beta out-of-frame sequences. The conclusions drew on cross-sectional statistical analysis instead of tracking the same donors.

A universal primer site arose from template switching, and cDNA bore unique molecular identifiers. TCRdb itself ran the 5' RACE reads through MiXCR, one entry per CDR3 protein. This sample has approximately 670,000 distinct CDR3 sequences, with roughly 6.2% found just once. Sequencing was carried out using naive T cells sorted from blood. The gene calls are TRBV5-1 and TRBJ1-2; D unclear. This TCR was sampled from a man aged 18-30 years in good health. This CDR3 is CASSLGASRDYGYTF. CDR3 nucleotides: TGCGCCAGCAGCTTGGGGGCCTCACGGGACTATGGCTACACCTTC.